Listed below are T cell receptor beta chains from one sample, sequenced in a study of OX40 agonist ivuxolimab in advanced cancers. The table came from immunoSEQ multiplex PCR; TCRdb's copy has only in-frame clones and leaves some out. The table includes about 56,000 clones, about nine tenths detected once. The sample was CD4+ or CD8+ T cells sorted from blood, taken in a trial of the OX40 agonist ivuxolimab. The receptors originated from an adult with an advanced solid tumor such as melanoma, head and neck, liver or kidney cancer. Each CDR3 is given with its conserved first and last residue. A D gene is named only where the DNA matches it firmly. Clone size is not always given. Where it is, it says once, few, many or a class for expanded clones.

TRBJ2-7 | TRBV6-1 | 14 | TRBD2 | - | TGTGCCAGCAGCCTAGCGGGAATGGCATACGAGCAGTACTTC | CASSLAGMAYEQYF
TRBJ2-2 | TRBV18 | 16 | TRBD2 | once | TGTGCCAGCTCACCAACGCTAGCGGGTGGTACCGGGGAGCTGTTTTTT | CASSPTLAGGTGELFF
TRBJ2-3 | TRBV10-1 | 17 | - | - | TGCGCCAGCAGTGACCCCTCCACGGATCTAGGGGGGAATACGCAGTATTTT | CASSDPSTDLGGNTQYF
TRBJ2-3 | TRBV19 | 14 | - | - | TGTGCCAGTAGTTTATCACAGGTCACAGATACGCAGTATTTT | CASSLSQVTDTQYF
TRBJ2-7 | TRBV10-3 | 17 | TRBD2 | once | TGTGCCATCAGTGAGTTGGTAGCGGGAGGGCCCCAACGAGAGCAGTACTTC | CAISELVAGGPQREQYF
TRBJ2-2 | TRBV27 | 12 | - | - | TGTGCCAGCAGTTTATATGGCGGGGAGCTGTTTTTT | CASSLYGGELFF
TRBJ1-1 | TRBV10-3 | 12 | - | - | TGTGCCACATCAGCGCAGGGCCCTGAAGCTTTCTTT | CATSAQGPEAFF
TRBJ2-1 | TRBV7-3 | 17 | TRBD1 | once | TGTGCCAGCAGCCAAGGACAGGGGGCGAAATATGGGAATGAGCAGTTCTTC | CASSQGQGAKYGNEQFF
TRBJ2-7 | TRBV10-3 | 15 | TRBD2 | - | TGTGCCACTTTCATAGGGACTAGCGGCGACTACGAGCAGTACTTC | CATFIGTSGDYEQYF
TRBJ2-4 | TRBV4-3 | 15 | - | - | TGCGCCAGCAGAGTCTCCGGGCACGGCAAAAACATTCAGTACTTC | CASRVSGHGKNIQYF
TRBJ2-3 | TRBV5-1 | 13 | - | - | TGCGCCAGCAGCTTGGCCCCGACAGATACGCAGTATTTT | CASSLAPTDTQYF
TRBJ1-2 | TRBV7-9 | 12 | - | - | TGTGCCAGCAGCTTAGGGACTGGTGGCTACACCTTC | CASSLGTGGYTF
TRBJ1-2 | TRBV10-3 | 17 | - | - | TGTGCCATCAGTGAGCCCCTCCTGGGGGAAGAGTTCTATGGCTACACCTTC | CAISEPLLGEEFYGYTF
TRBJ2-1 | TRBV5-1 | 13 | - | - | TGCGCCAGCAGCTTGGGACTCTACAATGAGCAGTTCTTC | CASSLGLYNEQFF
TRBJ2-5 | TRBV11-2 | 14 | - | - | TGTGCCAGCAGCTTAGAGTATACGGGAGTGACCCAGTACTTC | CASSLEYTGVTQYF
TRBJ2-1 | TRBV4-1 | 18 | TRBD1 | - | TGCGCCAGCAGCCAGATGGCACAGGGACAGGGTTCCTACAATGAGCAGTTCTTC | CASSQMAQGQGSYNEQFF
TRBJ2-7 | TRBV2 | 14 | - | - | TGTGCCAGCAGTGAAAGGTATACAATTTACGAGCAGTACTTC | CASSERYTIYEQYF
TRBJ2-7 | TRBV7-2 | 14 | TRBD1 | - | TGTGCCAGCAGCTCAAGACAGGGGTCCTACGAGCAGTACTTC | CASSSRQGSYEQYF
TRBJ2-7 | TRBV27 | 12 | TRBD2 | - | TGTGCCAGCAGTTTATGGGGGACTAGCTTTTACTTC | CASSLWGTSFYF